The clone carrying this TCR beta chain has ten or more counts. The data are from a study of kidney transplant recipient with SARS-CoV-2 infection. This CDR3 spans 14 amino acids. Trimming took 4 bases from V and 10 from J, leaving 20 bases between them. Germline V gene lookup returns CDR1 SGHDT and CDR2 YYEEEE. Via MiXCR, TCRdb re-called the reads, giving one row per CDR3 protein. The sample includes roughly 250,000 distinct CDR3 sequences, less than 35% of them seen just once. The receptor was derived from a male patient aged 25-45 years who had COVID-19 and was a kidney transplant recipient. These T cells may partly come from the graft donor. The chain links TRBV5-6 to TRBJ2-5; D tentatively fits TRBD1 or TRBD2 (5 bases each). The sequencing here drew on a blood sample, taken at baseline and on day 111 from a kidney transplant recipient. The CDR3 sequence: CASSRSDGTARQYF. The DNA for the CDR3 is TGTGCCAGCAGCAGATCGGACGGGACCGCTCGCCAGTACTTC. Complete variable domain (other parts from reference TRBV5-6 and TRBJ2-5): DAGVTQSPTHLIKTRGQQVTLRCSPKSGHDTVSWYQQALGQGPQFIFQYYEEEERQRGNFPDRFSGHQFPNYSSELNVNALLLGDSALYLCASSRSDGTARQYFGPGTRLLVL.